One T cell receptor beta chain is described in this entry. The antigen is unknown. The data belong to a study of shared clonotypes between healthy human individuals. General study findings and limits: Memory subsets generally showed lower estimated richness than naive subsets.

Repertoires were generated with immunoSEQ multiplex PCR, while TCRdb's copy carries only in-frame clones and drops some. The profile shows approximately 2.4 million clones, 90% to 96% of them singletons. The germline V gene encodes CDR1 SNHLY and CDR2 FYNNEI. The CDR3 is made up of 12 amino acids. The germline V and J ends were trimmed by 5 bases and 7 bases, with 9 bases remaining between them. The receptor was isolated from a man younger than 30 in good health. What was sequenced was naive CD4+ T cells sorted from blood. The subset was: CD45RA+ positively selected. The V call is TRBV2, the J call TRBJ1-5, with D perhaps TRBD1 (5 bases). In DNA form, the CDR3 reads TGTGCCAGCAGTCCGGACAACCAGCCCCAGCATTTT. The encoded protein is CASSPDNQPQHF.